The 32 T cell receptor beta chains reported below all come from one sample, sequenced in a study of blood T cells in healthy people across ages. For the second PCR, which ran for 7 to 11 cycles, a sample-barcoded 5' primer and a J-beta primer mix were used. TCRdb re-called the 5' RACE reads with MiXCR, one entry per CDR3 protein. Among over 550,000 distinct CDR3 sequences listed, about 30% were seen once. Source material: blood. These receptors all come from an elderly woman in good health.

This clonotype was observed at least ten times. This chain uses TRBV20-1 with TRBJ2-4; 15 positions agree with TRBD2. The end of the DNA is better explained by TRBJ2-7, so the J call may be wrong. The CDR3 extends over 15 amino acids. Per the germline V gene, CDR1 is DFQATT and CDR2 is SNEGSKA (reference sequence). For the CDR3, the DNA is TGCAGTGCTCCCGGACTAGCGGGGGGGCTCAGCGAGCAGTACTTC. Translation: CSAPGLAGGLSEQYF.

This clonotype showed up just a few times. A read error may be the cause here, since a much bigger clone is one base away. The rearrangement links TRBV11-2 to TRBJ2-7; 7 positions agree with TRBD1. The CDR3 consists of 15 residues. V shed 5 bases and J 3 bases; nucleotides not matched to a gene: 10. The germline V gene encodes CDR1 SGHAT and CDR2 FQNNGV. CDR3 residues: CASSVTDRDSYEQYF. CDR3 coding DNA: TGTGCCAGCAGCGTAACCGACAGGGATAGCTACGAGCAGTACTTC. Filled out from reference TRBV11-2 and TRBJ2-7, the complete variable domain reads EAGVAQSPRYKIIEKRQSVAFWCNPISGHATLYWYQQILGQGPKLLIQFQNNGVVDDSQLPKDRFSAERLKGVDSTLKIQPAKLEDSAVYLCASSVTDRDSYEQYFGPGTRLTVT.

The sample holds many counts of this clonotype. The V and J genes are TRBV20-1 and TRBJ2-3; maybe TRBD1 (5 bases). CDR3 length equals 14 residues. Trimming left V 0 bases short and J 5 bases short, with 12 bases between. Germline assignment: CDR1 DFQATT and CDR2 SNEGSKA (reference sequence). The CDR3 loop reads CSARDGQGGDTQYF. The CDR3 nucleotides read TGCAGTGCTAGAGATGGGCAGGGCGGAGATACGCAGTATTTT.

This clonotype has at least ten counts. The chain links TRBV20-1 to TRBJ2-1; 8 bases map to TRBD2. Germline V gene data show CDR1 as DFQATT and CDR2 as SNEGSKA (reference sequence). This CDR3 is built from 14 residues. The junction had 3 bases not matched to a gene; V was cut back by 0 bases and J by 5 bases. For the CDR3, the DNA is TGCAGTGCTAGAGATGCGGGGGGCCACAATGAGCAGTTCTTC. Its protein product is CSARDAGGHNEQFF.

This clonotype has more than one count but fewer than ten. The gene calls are TRBV11-2 and TRBJ2-6, with D perhaps matching TRBD2 (6 bases). CDR3 length equals 17 residues. V shed 5 bases and J shed 2 bases, with 16 bases lying between them. Germline V lookup: CDR1 SGHAT, CDR2 FQNNGV. The CDR3 loop reads CASSRRGAGTGANVLTF. The CDR3 DNA reads TGTGCCAGCAGCAGAAGGGGAGCGGGTACTGGGGCCAACGTCCTGACTTTC.

This clonotype was seen at least ten times. The chain has TRBV5-1 and TRBJ2-7, with D unresolved. V lost 1 base, J lost 2 bases, and 10 bases lay in between. CDR1 is SGHRS and CDR2 is YFSETQ in the germline V gene. This CDR3 has 14 amino acids. The DNA of the CDR3 is TGCGCCAGCAGCTTGAATTCAGTTCCCTACGAGCAGTACTTC. This sequence encodes CASSLNSVPYEQYF.

To note about this clonotype: A junction end diverges from the germline sequence, so it may reflect a read error. The gene calls are TRBV4-2 and TRBJ1-4, with D maybe TRBD1 (5 bases). Germline V gene data show CDR1 as LGHNA and CDR2 as YNFKEQ. The CDR3 contains 15 residues. This CDR3 is CASSLEGGGNEKRFF. DNA of the CDR3: TGTGCCAGCAGCCTCGAGGGTGGGGGGAATGAAAAACGGTTTTTT.

V gene TRBV12-3 or TRBV12-4 combines with J gene TRBJ1-5, with D possibly TRBD1 on 6 matching bases. V was clipped by 3 bases and J by 7 bases, with 16 bases between them. The CDR3 has 15 amino acids. CDR3 protein: CASSLSSGEHQPQHF. The CDR3 DNA follows: TGTGCCAGCAGTTTGAGTTCAGGGGAACACCAGCCCCAGCATTTT.

The chain recombines TRBV7-2 with TRBJ2-7; a possible D gene is TRBD1 (6 bases). The germline V and J ends were trimmed by 2 bases and 1 base, with 12 bases remaining between them. Per the germline V gene, CDR1 is SGHTA and CDR2 is FQGNSA. This CDR3 region has 15 residues. CDR3 sequence reads: CASSLFTGPSYEQYF. The DNA for the CDR3 is TGTGCCAGCAGCTTATTTACAGGGCCGTCCTACGAGCAGTACTTC.

Points on this clonotype: A read error may be the cause here, since a much bigger clone is one base away. No conserved phenylalanine or tryptophan is present at the end of the CDR3, so a read error is the likely explanation. This chain connects TRBV6-6 to TRBJ1-5, with 7 bases fitting TRBD1. The V gene end was trimmed by 8 bases and the J gene end by 7 bases; junction bases not matched to a gene: 8. The CDR3 is 13 amino acids. The V gene's germline CDR1 is MNHNY and CDR2 SVGAGI (reference sequence). The CDR3 bases are TGTGCCAGCGAGGGAGGGGGCGGACAGCCCCAGCATTGT. As protein: CASEGGGGQPQHC.

A remark on this clonotype: Since a much larger clone is just one base distant, this may be a read error. The chain couples TRBV20-1 to TRBJ2-1; 12 bases align to TRBD2. This CDR3 has 16 amino acids. V was pared by 0 bases and J by 8 bases, with 8 bases of the junction left unmatched. In germline, CDR1 is DFQATT, CDR2 SNEGSKA (reference sequence). CDR3 coding DNA: TGCAGTGCTAGAGATCGCCTAGCGGGGGGGCGGGATGAGCAGTTCTTC. This sequence encodes CSARDRLAGGRDEQFF.

This clonotype was detected many times. V and J are TRBV30 and TRBJ2-3, with D possibly being TRBD2 (5 bases). Trimming shortened V by 0 bases and J by 6 bases, and 10 bases separated the two germline ends. The CDR3 totals 13 residues. CDR1 and CDR2 (germline): GTSNPN, SVGIG (reference sequence). CDR3 sequence (DNA): TGTGCCTGGAGTGTACGGGCTAGCGATACGCAGTATTTT. Its protein is CAWSVRASDTQYF.

This clonotype was observed a handful of times. The chain recombines TRBV7-8 with TRBJ1-6; D is possibly TRBD1 (6 bases). V was trimmed by 8 bases and J by 5 bases, leaving 10 bases between them. CDR1 SGHVS and CDR2 FQNEAQ come from the germline V gene. This CDR3 comprises 13 residues. CDR3 sequence: CASRTVDNSPLHF. The CDR3 bases are TGTGCCAGCCGGACAGTCGATAATTCACCCCTCCACTTT.

This clonotype was detected many times. The chain couples TRBV12-3 or TRBV12-4 to TRBJ2-7; tentatively, D is TRBD1 (6 bases). Trimming cost V 6 bases and J 1 base, with 13 bases left between them. There are 14 residues in the CDR3. CDR3 loop: CASRSTGTSYEQYF. The CDR3 DNA reads TGTGCCAGCAGGTCGACAGGAACGTCCTACGAGCAGTACTTC.

This clonotype was seen a handful of times. V and J are TRBV6-6 and TRBJ2-2; D is possibly TRBD1 (6 bases). This CDR3 comprises 13 residues. V lost 5 bases, J lost 6 bases, and 10 bases lay in between. Germline CDR1 is MNHNY and CDR2 is SVGAGI (reference sequence). Here the CDR3 reads CASSQGSPGELFF. In nucleotides, the CDR3 is TGTGCCAGCAGTCAGGGGTCACCCGGGGAGCTGTTTTTT.

This clonotype was seen repeatedly, ten times or more. CDR3 residues: CASSGGRGDTDTQYF. CDR3 coding DNA: TGTGCCAGCAGTGGTGGACGGGGGGACACAGATACGCAGTATTTT. The chain employs TRBV2 and TRBJ2-3, with 7 bases aligning to TRBD2. V dropped 4 bases and J dropped 2; count of bases not matched to a gene: 6. The CDR3 has 15 residues. Per the germline V gene, CDR1 is SNHLY and CDR2 is FYNNEI.

V usage is TRBV7-9 and J usage is TRBJ2-2; TRBD1 aligns across 9 bases. Germline CDR1 and CDR2: SEHNR and FQNEAQ (reference sequence). The CDR3 sequence is 17 residues long. V shed 5 bases and J 1 base; nucleotides not matched to a gene: 8. In DNA form, the CDR3 reads TGTGCCAGCAGCCCAGGACAGGGGAGTATGAACACCGGGGAGCTGTTTTTT. This sequence encodes CASSPGQGSMNTGELFF.

In its sample, this clonotype was seen a few times. The chain recombines TRBV20-1 with TRBJ2-5, with a tentative D call TRBD1 (6 bases). The end of the DNA fits TRBJ2-7 better, so the J call may be wrong. Germline V gene sequence: CDR1 DFQATT, CDR2 SNEGSKA (reference sequence). The CDR3 totals 14 residues. The CDR3 coding sequence is TGCAGTGCTAGCTCCGGCTGGGGGCGGAACGAGCAGTACTTC. This gives the protein CSASSGWGRNEQYF.

This chain uses TRBV7-3 with TRBJ2-1, with TRBD1 as a possible D gene (5 bases). The J call may be incorrect, as the DNA end agrees better with TRBJ2-7. The CDR3 sequence is 16 residues long. CDR1 is SGHTA, CDR2 FQGTGA, per germline. CDR3 amino acids: CASSPAKGWAHNEQYF. The CDR3 DNA is TGTGCCAGCAGCCCCGCCAAGGGGTGGGCTCACAATGAGCAGTACTTC.

This clonotype was seen many times. V and J are TRBV5-1 and TRBJ1-4; 7 bases match TRBD1. The CDR3 has 16 residues. Germline CDR1 SGHRS, CDR2 YFSETQ. Trimming cost V 4 bases and J 1 base; bases outside gene matches: 7. CDR3 protein: CASSIGQALTNEKLFF. CDR3 nucleotides: TGCGCCAGCAGCATCGGACAGGCCTTAACTAATGAAAAACTGTTTTTT.

This clonotype came up many times. V usage is TRBV7-8 and J usage is TRBJ2-1; 9 positions match TRBD1. The length of the CDR3 is 15 residues. The germline gives CDR1 SGHVS, CDR2 FQNEAQ. Trimming took 1 base from V and 9 from J; bases not matched to a gene: 7. The CDR3 DNA reads TGTGCCAGCAGCTTAGAAGGTGGACAGGGGTTTGAGCAGTTCTTC. Translating gives CASSLEGGQGFEQFF.

This clonotype has a single count. The chain has TRBV20-1 and TRBJ2-5; a possible D gene is TRBD2 (5 bases). The DNA end favors TRBJ2-1, so the J call may be wrong. Germline-derived CDR1 and CDR2 are DFQATT and SNEGSKA (reference sequence). This CDR3 is built from 17 residues. CDR3 nucleotide sequence: TGCAGTGCTAGAGATCGGGGAATGGGTGCGGGCCAAGAGACCCAGTTCTTC. As protein: CSARDRGMGAGQETQFF.

This clonotype was counted ten times or more. The V and J genes are TRBV2 and TRBJ2-7; D gene unclear. Germline values: CDR1 SNHLY, CDR2 FYNNEI. Trimming pared 8 bases from V and 2 bases from J, leaving 10 bases between. The CDR3 covers 12 residues. CDR3 in DNA: TGTGCCAGCGGACGGATAACCTACGAGCAGTACTTC. This sequence encodes CASGRITYEQYF.

This clonotype occurred a few times. The V call is TRBV28, the J call TRBJ1-2; 9 nucleotides align to TRBD1. V lost 3 bases, J lost 8 bases, and 10 bases stayed unmatched. This CDR3 contains 15 residues. Germline lookup yields CDR1 MDHEN and CDR2 SYDVKM. CDR3 residues: CASSLGGGQGAGYTF. Here the CDR3 DNA reads TGTGCCAGCAGTTTGGGGGGGGGACAGGGTGCGGGCTACACCTTC.

This clonotype was counted ten times or more. This chain links TRBV10-3 with TRBJ2-1; D may be TRBD2 (5 bases). Trimming stripped 6 bases from V and 2 bases from J, with 14 bases between. Germline V gives CDR1 ENHRY, CDR2 SYGVKD. The CDR3 is made up of 15 amino acids. The CDR3 DNA follows: TGTGCCATCAGCCCTCGGGGTGCGCCCTACAATGAGCAGTTCTTC. Its translation is CAISPRGAPYNEQFF.

This clonotype occurred a few times. An end of the junction does not agree with germline; a read error may underlie this. V is TRBV12-3 or TRBV12-4 and J is TRBJ2-2; TRBD2 might be the D (5 bases). The CDR3 totals 12 residues. The CDR3 loop is CASGLNTGERFF. CDR3 DNA: TGTGCCAGCGGCCTGAACACCGGGGAGCGGTTTTTT.

The chain is built from TRBV20-1 and TRBJ2-5, with 11 bases identical to TRBD2. After removal of 8 bases from V and 1 base from J, the junction contained 12 bases not matched to a gene. The CDR3 has 16 residues. Germline V gene lookup returns CDR1 DFQATT and CDR2 SNEGSKA (reference sequence). CDR3 sequence reads: CSTIETSGDIQETQYF. DNA of the CDR3: TGCAGTACTATTGAGACTAGCGGGGACATCCAAGAGACCCAGTACTTC.

In regard to this clonotype: Mismatch with germline at one junction end may stem from a read error. The genes are TRBV6-5 and TRBJ2-7; 10 bases line up with TRBD1. This CDR3 has 14 amino acids. Germline V gives CDR1 MNHEY, CDR2 SVGAGI. CDR3 region: CASSYSQGQGNVDF. The CDR3 coding sequence is TGTGCCAGCAGTTACTCACAGGGACAGGGGAACGTCGACTTC.

The chain combines TRBV6-6 with TRBJ1-1; maybe TRBD1 (6 bases). The CDR3 spans 16 residues. Germline loops: CDR1 MNHNY, CDR2 SVGAGI (reference sequence). V lost 4 bases and J 9 bases, leaving 24 bases between the germline ends. CDR3 nucleotides: TGTGCCAGCAGTTTTGGGGTGATACAGGGATCGGAAAAAGCTTTCTTT. This gives the protein CASSFGVIQGSEKAFF.

A note on this clonotype: A much larger clone differs from this one at a single base, so this may be a read error. The CDR3 protein is CASRSGQGADEQYF. The CDR3 DNA is TGCGCCAGCAGGTCGGGACAGGGGGCAGACGAGCAGTACTTC. The J gene is TRBJ2-7, the V gene TRBV5-1; 12 nucleotides line up with TRBD1. V lost 5 bases and J lost 5; bases outside the gene matches: 5. Germline loops: CDR1 SGHRS, CDR2 YFSETQ. CDR3 length: 14 residues.

This clonotype was seen at least ten times. This chain uses TRBV3-1 with TRBJ2-7; 9 bases are a match to TRBD1. V dropped 1 base and J dropped 2; count of bases not matched to a gene: 3. Germline V gene lookup returns CDR1 LGHDT and CDR2 YNNKEL (reference sequence). This CDR3 has 15 amino acids. CDR3 sequence: CASSQAGDRAYEQYF. The CDR3 bases are TGTGCCAGCAGCCAAGCGGGGGACAGGGCCTACGAGCAGTACTTC.

The chain links TRBV10-3 to TRBJ2-3; perhaps TRBD2 as D (7 bases). Trimming shortened V by 7 bases and J by 0 bases, and 20 bases separated the two germline ends. The CDR3 has 17 amino acids. Germline values: CDR1 ENHRY, CDR2 SYGVKD. The CDR3 loop reads CAITSLRGGSSTDTQYF. CDR3 in DNA: TGTGCCATCACCTCATTGAGGGGGGGTTCTAGCACAGATACGCAGTATTTT.